A selection of T cell receptor beta chains follows, all from one sample in a study of tumor-infiltrating lymphocytes in primary liver carcinoma. TCRdb itself ran the multiplex PCR reads through MiXCR, one entry per CDR3 protein. The sample yields tens of thousands of distinct CDR3 sequences, roughly 80% seen once. Specimen: tumor-adjacent normal liver tissue. The receptors come from a woman aged 25 to 45 with primary liver carcinoma and hepatitis B virus infection. Both conserved end residues are part of each CDR3. Each record gives: V gene, CDR3 protein.

v_call: TRBV29-1
cdr3_aa: CSVVLAGCICIQYF

v_call: TRBV4-3
cdr3_aa: CASRSGTGGLFF

v_call: TRBV12-3/TRBV12-4
cdr3_aa: CVSNSQGMNTEAFF

v_call: TRBV6-6
cdr3_aa: CASSFGENIEAFF

v_call: TRBV6-5
cdr3_aa: CASSYNGQGNDYTF

v_call: TRBV4-2
cdr3_aa: CASSHGQQTLGLPLHF

v_call: TRBV21-1
cdr3_aa: CASSILAGEDNEQFF

v_call: TRBV4-2
cdr3_aa: CASSPGATGQNIQYF

v_call: TRBV7-9
cdr3_aa: CASSFGSGSVDEQFF

v_call: TRBV12-3/TRBV12-4
cdr3_aa: CASSHQYRDTQYF

v_call: TRBV7-9
cdr3_aa: CASSHGLAAGDEQFF

v_call: TRBV5-6
cdr3_aa: CASNLAPRVAGGLFF

v_call: TRBV10-3
cdr3_aa: CVISEGLGTDTQYF

v_call: TRBV11-3
cdr3_aa: CASNSLTETNNEKFF

v_call: TRBV13
cdr3_aa: CASTFQTVNTGELFF

v_call: TRBV11-2
cdr3_aa: CVSSVRSGKGSEQFF